The T cell receptor (beta chain) described here comes from a study of blood T cell repertoires in COVID-19. Profiling relied on immunoSEQ multiplex PCR, and the TCRdb table lists in-frame clones only, not all of them. The sample consists of hundreds of thousands of clones, approximately 90% of them appearing once. Germline V gene lookup returns CDR1 MRHNA and CDR2 SNTAGT. Deletions cut 6 bases from V and 5 bases from J, with 16 bases between. The CDR3 is made up of 14 amino acids. The material sequenced was peripheral blood. The source of this sequence is a woman in her late teens or twenties with acute or convalescent COVID-19. The rearrangement joins TRBV6-4 to TRBJ1-1; maybe TRBD1 (6 bases). For the CDR3, the DNA is TGTGCCAGCAGCCCCCAGGGGATTGAGACTGAAGCTTTCTTT. This gives the protein CASSPQGIETEAFF.